Sequencing of this T cell receptor beta chain was carried out in a study of blood T cell repertoires in COVID-19. As for the study in general: There were acute and convalescent COVID-19 samples, and they came from the United States, Italy and Spain.

This clone was found once. In Seattle, patients joined the study during active infection and were tracked longitudinally. The authors' processing: Amplified reference gene primers provided the basis for estimating nucleated cell counts. TCRdb's copy holds only in-frame clones and misses some; the assay was immunoSEQ multiplex PCR. Clone size and V and J calls were adopted from that table, with D and trimming inferred from the DNA. The table includes some 220,000 clones, about nine tenths detected once. This CDR3 region has 16 residues. The V gene's germline CDR1 is SGHTA and CDR2 FQGNSA. J was trimmed by 5 bases and V by 6 bases; bases with no gene match: 13.

The rearrangement joins TRBV7-2 to TRBJ1-2, with 9 nucleotides matching TRBD1. Sequencing was done on a sample of peripheral blood. The receptor was derived from a young man with COVID-19, enrolled during active disease. The CDR3 here is CASRRQGGMGLYGYTF. DNA of the CDR3: TGTGCCAGCAGAAGACAGGGGGGTATGGGTTTATATGGCTACACCTTC.